This TCR beta chain was sequenced for a study of regulatory T cells in long-lasting Graves disease. Study results and caveats: Accuracy might have suffered from few samples. Favoring TRBV28, TRBJ1-2 and TRBJ2-5 was a feature seen in persistent disease.

Through Arm-PCR of CDR3 regions and iRepertoire HTBI primers, TCR beta libraries were built. TCRdb passed the multiplex PCR reads through MiXCR, listing each CDR3 protein once. This repertoire shows some 430,000 distinct CDR3 sequences, roughly 21% found once; its top ten account for roughly 6.9%. There are 15 residues in the CDR3. Germline values: CDR1 SGHDT, CDR2 YYEEEE. Deletions cut 6 bases from V and 8 bases from J, with 23 bases between. This clonotype was detected only a few times. Its specificity is not known. Time point given: persistent/refractory GD, antithyroid drugs over 5 years with positive TRAb. Extracted PBMC RNA gave rise to the TCR library. The collection involved drawing roughly 10 milliliters of peripheral blood into EDTA tubes.

This rearrangement joins TRBV5-6 to TRBJ1-1; the D is unclear. The source was peripheral blood mononuclear cells (PBMCs), collected when the disease was refractory, from a patient treated with antithyroid drugs. The sequence was collected from a female donor with Graves disease. CDR3 DNA sequence: TGTGCCAGCACCACCCGACCAATTCCCACTGAGGAAGCTTTCTTT. It is translated as CASTTRPIPTEEAFF.